This TCR beta chain was captured by sequencing in a study of blood T cell repertoires in COVID-19. Study-wide context: Donors in the United States, Italy and Spain gave samples during acute or convalescent COVID-19. In each case, the material was cDNA or gDNA derived from T cells, B-cell-depleted T cells, or PBMCs.

This CDR3 region has 13 residues. Germline-derived CDR1 and CDR2 are SEHNR and FQNEAQ (reference sequence). The V gene lost 1 base and the J gene lost 5 bases, with 9 bases spanning the gap. Sequenced by immunoSEQ multiplex PCR; TCRdb stores in-frame clones only, minus some. The table lists over 60,000 clones, roughly nine tenths of them singletons. The sequence was obtained from a woman aged 55-70 years with acute or convalescent COVID-19. The rearrangement links TRBV7-9 to TRBJ2-7; D is possibly TRBD2 (5 bases). Sample: peripheral blood. The CDR3 sequence: CASSLGGEDEQYF. DNA of the CDR3: TGTGCCAGCAGCTTAGGGGGAGAGGACGAGCAGTACTTC.